These 32 T cell receptor beta chains came from one sample sequenced in a study of shared T cell receptors in the human thymus. The assay was immunoSEQ multiplex PCR, and TCRdb's table has in-frame clones only and misses some. The profile shows some 640,000 clones, 70% to 90% of them singletons. This sample was also put to use in a study of human thymus T cells.

Material: thymocytes. These receptors all come from a boy in the first two years of life with a congenital heart defect.

The chain uses TRBV28 and TRBJ1-4; 7 nucleotides align to TRBD1. The V gene end was trimmed by 2 bases and the J gene end by 6 bases; junction bases not matched to a gene: 18. There are 19 residues in the CDR3. CDR1 and CDR2 (germline): MDHEN, SYDVKM. CDR3 region: CASSLEGHTRRQGHEKLFF. CDR3 in DNA: TGTGCCAGCAGTTTAGAGGGTCACACGCGACGACAGGGCCATGAAAAACTGTTTTTT.

The chain couples TRBV27 to TRBJ2-4; 10 bases map to TRBD2. The length of the CDR3 is 15 residues. Per the germline V gene, CDR1 is MNHEY and CDR2 is SMNVEV (reference sequence). The ends lost 3 bases at V and 6 bases at J; junction bases unmatched: 5. The DNA for the CDR3 is TGTGCCAGCAGTTTCGTACTAGCGGGGTTAAACATTCAGTACTTC. This gives the protein CASSFVLAGLNIQYF.

CDR3 sequence: CASSPPGQGLKLFF. The CDR3 region has the DNA TGTGCCAGCAGCCCCCCGGGACAGGGATTAAAACTGTTTTTT. V and J are TRBV9 and TRBJ1-4; 9 bases match TRBD1. The V and J ends lost 4 bases and 10 bases, in that order; junction bases with no gene match: 8. Germline values: CDR1 SGDLS, CDR2 YYNGEE. The CDR3 extends over 14 amino acids.

The chain employs TRBV4-1 and TRBJ2-7, with 7 bases matching TRBD2. Trimming removed 4 bases from V and 4 bases from J; junction bases left unmatched: 13. This CDR3 contains 16 residues. The germline gives CDR1 MGHRA, CDR2 YSYEKL. CDR3 sequence reads: CASSRSAGGGSYEQYF. CDR3 in DNA: TGCGCCAGCAGCCGATCGGCTGGCGGGGGTTCATACGAGCAGTACTTC.

J is TRBJ2-7 and V is TRBV6-6, with TRBD1 matching 9 bases. With 6 bases clipped from V and 1 base from J, the junction kept 7 bases outside the gene matches. Germline V gene sequence: CDR1 MNHNY, CDR2 SVGAGI (reference sequence). The CDR3 sequence is 15 residues long. DNA of the CDR3: TGTGCCAGCAGAGCCGGGACAGGGTTTTCCTACGAGCAGTACTTC. It yields the protein CASRAGTGFSYEQYF.

Only one count was recorded for this clone. The genes are TRBV12-5 and TRBJ1-5, with a possible D match to TRBD1 (5 bases). The germline V gene encodes CDR1 LGHNT and CDR2 FRNRAP. This CDR3 region has 15 residues. Trimming pared 5 bases from V and 2 bases from J, leaving 13 bases between. CDR3 DNA: TGTGCTAGTGGTGCCTCGGGAGGGGGCAATCAGCCCCAGCATTTT. It translates to CASGASGGGNQPQHF.

V gene TRBV7-2 combines with J gene TRBJ1-1; 9 nucleotides match TRBD1. Germline loops: CDR1 SGHTA, CDR2 FQGNSA. CDR3 size: 19 residues. The V gene end was trimmed by 6 bases and the J gene end by 3 bases; junction bases not matched to a gene: 20. The CDR3: CASREGLKQGAKSHTEAFF. In DNA form, the CDR3 reads TGTGCCAGCAGGGAGGGGCTTAAACAGGGGGCGAAGTCTCACACTGAAGCTTTCTTT.

CDR3 residues: CASSLGLGDRLNTGELFF. The CDR3 bases are TGTGCCAGCAGCTTAGGACTTGGGGACAGGCTGAACACCGGGGAGCTGTTTTTT. The chain recombines TRBV11-3 with TRBJ2-2; TRBD1 matches 8 bases. Trimming removed 1 base from V and 1 base from J; junction bases left unmatched: 8. The CDR3 length is 18 residues. The germline gives CDR1 SGHNT, CDR2 YENEEA.

The V gene is TRBV6-1, the J gene TRBJ1-3; a possible D gene is TRBD1 (5 bases). Trimming removed 3 bases at V and 5 bases at J, with 20 bases between. CDR3 length: 17 residues. Germline-derived CDR1 and CDR2 are MNHNS and SASEGT. The CDR3, as DNA: TGTGCCAGCAGTGAGGCATCGTTGACAGTCAATAGAAACACCATATATTTT. This gives the protein CASSEASLTVNRNTIYF.

This sequence joins TRBV28 and TRBJ2-7; 13 positions match TRBD2. The V segment lost 4 bases and the J segment 2 bases; nucleotides outside the gene matches: 11. Germline CDR1 reads MDHEN; CDR2 reads SYDVKM. This CDR3 comprises 18 residues. The CDR3, as DNA: TGTGCCAGCAGTTCACCCTCCGGGACTAGCGGGGAGCCCTACGAGCAGTACTTC. Amino acid sequence: CASSSPSGTSGEPYEQYF.

The genes are TRBV30 and TRBJ2-7; D is uncertain. The CDR3 sequence is 14 residues long. V lost 0 bases to trimming and J lost 2 bases, with 11 bases between them. Germline assignment: CDR1 GTSNPN and CDR2 SVGIG (reference sequence). CDR3 loop: CAWSVQHPTYEQYF. The CDR3, as DNA: TGTGCCTGGAGTGTACAACACCCGACCTACGAGCAGTACTTC.

This chain connects TRBV27 to TRBJ1-6, with a possible D match to TRBD1 (5 bases). Trimming removed 10 bases at V and 7 bases at J, with 17 bases between. The CDR3 loop spans 14 amino acids. The germline CDR1 and CDR2 sequences are MNHEY and SMNVEV (reference sequence). The CDR3 nucleotides are TGTGCCACCAGGCTCGGGGGTACCAATTCACCCCTCCACTTT. Translating gives CATRLGGTNSPLHF.

This clone was picked up a small number of times. The chain is built from TRBV14 and TRBJ1-1; TRBD1 might be the D (5 bases). CDR3 length: 17 amino acids. Trimming removed 1 base from V and 1 base from J, with 16 bases in between. Looked up from germline, CDR1 is SGHDN and CDR2 is FVKESK. In DNA form, the CDR3 reads TGTGCCAGCAGCCAAGGTCACAGGAGGGATAGGAACACTGAAGCTTTCTTT. As protein: CASSQGHRRDRNTEAFF.

This clone was seen a single time. This chain connects TRBV7-8 to TRBJ2-5, with TRBD2 identical over 7 bases. This CDR3 spans 17 amino acids. The J segment lost 4 bases and the V segment lost 5 bases, leaving 16 bases of the junction unmatched. Germline CDR1 reads SGHVS; CDR2 reads FQNEAQ. The CDR3 bases are TGTGCCAGCAGCGTAGACCCATGGGGGGGTGATGGAGAGACCCAGTACTTC. This codes for CASSVDPWGGDGETQYF.

The V call is TRBV15, the J call TRBJ2-7; D not resolved. The CDR3 extends over 14 amino acids. CDR1 LNHNV and CDR2 YYDKDF come from the germline V gene (reference sequence). V shed 5 bases and J shed 0 bases, with 11 bases lying between them. The CDR3 DNA reads TGTGCCACCAGCGGCAGGCCTCTCTCCTACGAGCAGTACTTC. Translated, it gives CATSGRPLSYEQYF.

Turning to this clone: The sample has other DNA sequences that encode this CDR3 too. The chain joins TRBV28 to TRBJ2-7; D is unresolved. Between the trimmed V and J ends, which lost 5 bases and 3 bases, there was a span of 5 bases. This CDR3 spans 11 amino acids. The germline V gene has CDR1 MDHEN and CDR2 SYDVKM. The CDR3 DNA is TGTGCCAGCAGTCCTCTCTACGAGCAGTACTTC. It codes for CASSPLYEQYF. Filled out from reference TRBV28 and TRBJ2-7, the complete variable domain reads DVKVTQSSRYLVKRTGEKVFLECVQDMDHENMFWYRQDPGLGLRLIYFSYDVKMKEKGDIPEGYSVSREKKERFSLILESASTNQTSMYLCASSPLYEQYFGPGTRLTVT.

This chain uses TRBV15 with TRBJ2-2, with 9 bases fitting TRBD2. Germline trimming cut 1 base from V and 8 bases from J; bases unmatched to any gene: 2. From germline, CDR1 is LNHNV and CDR2 YYDKDF (reference sequence). The CDR3 covers 14 residues. CDR3 protein: CATSRGGGGGELFF. The CDR3 DNA is TGTGCCACCAGCAGAGGCGGGGGGGGTGGGGAGCTGTTTTTT.

This sequence joins TRBV29-1 and TRBJ1-3; no reliable D call. The CDR3 spans 13 residues. V lost 0 bases to trimming and J lost 4 bases, with 7 bases between them. Per the germline V gene, CDR1 is SQVTM and CDR2 is ANQGSEA. CDR3 residues: CSVEDAGGNTIYF. As DNA, the CDR3 is TGCAGCGTTGAAGATGCAGGCGGAAACACCATATATTTT.

This chain connects TRBV14 to TRBJ2-5, with 9 bases aligning to TRBD2. From germline, CDR1 is SGHDN and CDR2 FVKESK. The CDR3 consists of 15 residues. V was clipped by 4 bases and J by 1 base; unmatched bases: 4. CDR3 region: CASSPMTSGQETQYF. CDR3 nucleotide sequence: TGTGCCAGCAGCCCCATGACTAGCGGCCAAGAGACCCAGTACTTC.

V is TRBV27 and J is TRBJ2-7, with 9 bases aligning to TRBD1. CDR1 is MNHEY, CDR2 SMNVEV, per germline (reference sequence). This CDR3 has 15 residues. V lost 4 bases and J lost 6; bases outside the gene matches: 10. CDR3 residues: CASSSGQGRLCEQYF. The CDR3 DNA follows: TGTGCCAGCAGTTCGGGACAGGGCCGCCTCTGCGAGCAGTACTTC.

The rearrangement joins TRBV6-4 to TRBJ2-7; D is perhaps TRBD2 (8 bases). The ends were cut back, 4 bases at V and 3 bases at J, with 16 bases in the middle. The CDR3 covers 15 residues. Germline CDR1 is MRHNA and CDR2 is SNTAGT. CDR3 sequence: CASSAGGAGGYEQYF. The CDR3 DNA reads as TGTGCCAGCAGTGCGGGGGGGGCAGGGGGCTACGAGCAGTACTTC.

Details on this clone: A read error is likely, as this CDR3 ends without the conserved phenylalanine or tryptophan. No DNA is shown, since the ends of the CDR3 on it are uncertain; the CDR3 is the one TCRdb lists. The chain is built from TRBV2 and TRBJ1-1; whether TRBD1, the table's D call, matches the DNA was not checked. Germline CDR1 and CDR2: SNHLY and FYNNEI. The CDR3 sequence runs 12 residues, both termini included. The CDR3: CASSENWVEGTG.

The rearrangement links TRBV9 to TRBJ2-2; 7 bases are shared with TRBD2. Unmatched junction bases numbered 21, after V lost 2 bases and J lost 5 bases. The CDR3 has 20 residues. The V gene's germline CDR1 is SGDLS and CDR2 YYNGEE. CDR3 bases: TGTGCCAGCAGCGTCTCAGGGTTCCCCGCTGGCGGGAGAGGGACCGGGGAGCTGTTTTTT. It codes for CASSVSGFPAGGRGTGELFF.

This clone was detected only a few times. The chain is built from TRBV6-4 and TRBJ1-4, with a tentative D call TRBD1 (6 bases). Trimming removed 2 bases at V and 7 bases at J, with 17 bases between. Germline CDR1 MRHNA, CDR2 SNTAGT. The CDR3 extends over 16 amino acids. The DNA for the CDR3 is TGTGCCAGCAGTGACCCAGTGGCAGGGGAGGGTGAAAAACTGTTTTTT. Translated, it gives CASSDPVAGEGEKLFF.

CDR3 residues: CASSLGLAGGFGTDTQYF. In DNA form, the CDR3 reads TGTGCCAGCAGCCTAGGACTAGCGGGAGGATTCGGCACAGATACGCAGTATTTT. The V and J genes are TRBV5-6 and TRBJ2-3; 14 bases are shared with TRBD2. Germline CDR1 SGHDT, CDR2 YYEEEE. This CDR3 comprises 18 residues. The ends lost 4 bases at V and 1 base at J; junction bases unmatched: 8.

V and J are TRBV9 and TRBJ1-6; TRBD1 matches 7 bases. Germline CDR1 is SGDLS and CDR2 is YYNGEE. J lost 7 bases, V lost 0 bases, and 1 base had no gene match. This CDR3 is built from 14 residues. The CDR3 is CASSVETGNSPLHF. CDR3 nucleotides: TGTGCCAGCAGCGTAGAGACAGGGAATTCACCCCTCCACTTT.

On this clone itself: Other DNA variants within this sample encode the same CDR3. This rearrangement joins TRBV28 to TRBJ1-2; no definite D call. V dropped 3 bases and J dropped 3 bases, with 8 bases sitting between them. The CDR3 covers 13 residues. Looked up from germline, CDR1 is MDHEN and CDR2 is SYDVKM. The CDR3 sequence: CASSFGQYYGYTF. The CDR3 DNA reads TGTGCCAGCAGTTTTGGGCAGTACTATGGCTACACCTTC.

This chain links TRBV5-4 with TRBJ2-1; TRBD2 is a possible D gene (5 bases). V was pared by 1 base and J by 0 bases, with 11 bases between. CDR1 is SGHNT and CDR2 is YYREEE in the germline V gene (reference sequence). CDR3 length equals 16 residues. CDR3 nucleotides: TGTGCCAGCAGCTTGCCACTAGGAATCTCCTACAATGAGCAGTTCTTC. It encodes CASSLPLGISYNEQFF.

In this sample, this clone turned up once. This CDR3 reads CASSQETGNTGELFF. The CDR3 nucleotides are TGTGCCAGCAGCCAAGAAACAGGGAACACCGGGGAGCTGTTTTTT. This sequence joins TRBV14 and TRBJ2-2; a possible D gene is TRBD1 (5 bases). Deletions cut 0 bases from V and 1 base from J, with 6 bases between. CDR1 and CDR2 (germline): SGHDN, FVKESK. This CDR3 region has 15 residues.

This rearrangement joins TRBV5-6 to TRBJ1-4; 7 bases align to TRBD1. The CDR3 consists of 15 residues. Germline V CDR1 and CDR2: SGHDT, YYEEEE. V dropped 1 base and J dropped 8; count of bases not matched to a gene: 8. The CDR3 here is CASSLQDRAGEKLFF. The CDR3 coding sequence is TGTGCCAGCAGCTTGCAAGACAGGGCAGGGGAAAAACTGTTTTTT.

The chain carries TRBV28 and TRBJ2-7, with 7 bases aligning to TRBD1. The germline gives CDR1 MDHEN, CDR2 SYDVKM. The CDR3 contains 19 residues. Trimming removed 6 bases from V and 2 bases from J; junction bases left unmatched: 22. CDR3 DNA sequence: TGTGCCAGCAGCCAAAATACAGAAGACAGGGCCAGGTCAACCTACGAGCAGTACTTC. Amino acids: CASSQNTEDRARSTYEQYF.

The chain couples TRBV28 to TRBJ2-7, with 8 nucleotides matching TRBD2. V shed 6 bases, J shed 12 bases, and the junction held 19 bases outside the gene matches. The CDR3 has 15 residues. Germline-derived CDR1 and CDR2 are MDHEN and SYDVKM. The CDR3 sequence: CASSLSGGAGFIMYF. The CDR3 DNA is TGTGCCAGCAGCTTGAGCGGGGGCGCCGGGTTTATTATGTACTTC.